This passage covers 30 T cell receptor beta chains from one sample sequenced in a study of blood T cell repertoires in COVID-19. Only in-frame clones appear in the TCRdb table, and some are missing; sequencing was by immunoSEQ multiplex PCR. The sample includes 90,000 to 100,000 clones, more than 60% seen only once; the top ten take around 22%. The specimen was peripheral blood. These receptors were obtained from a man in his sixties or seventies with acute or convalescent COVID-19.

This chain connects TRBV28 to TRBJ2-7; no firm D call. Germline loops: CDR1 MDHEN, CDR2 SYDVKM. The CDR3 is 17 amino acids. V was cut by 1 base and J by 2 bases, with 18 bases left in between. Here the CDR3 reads CASSLSSASARPYEQYF. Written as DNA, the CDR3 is TGTGCCAGCAGTTTATCCTCTGCATCTGCCAGGCCCTACGAGCAGTACTTC.

CDR3 in amino acids: CASSFPNRGTEAFF. The CDR3 DNA follows: TGTGCCAGCAGTTTCCCTAACCGGGGCACTGAAGCTTTCTTT. The rearrangement joins TRBV28 to TRBJ1-1; D is uncertain. Trimming cost V 3 bases and J 4 bases, with 12 bases left between them. CDR1 is MDHEN and CDR2 is SYDVKM in the germline V gene. The CDR3 spans 14 residues.

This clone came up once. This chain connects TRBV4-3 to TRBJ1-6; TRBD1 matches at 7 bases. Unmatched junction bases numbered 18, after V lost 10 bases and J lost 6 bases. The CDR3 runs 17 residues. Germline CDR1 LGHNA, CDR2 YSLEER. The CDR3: CAIPRMIGGGSNSPLHF. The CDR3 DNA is TGCGCCATCCCCCGTATGATAGGGGGCGGTAGTAATTCACCCCTCCACTTT.

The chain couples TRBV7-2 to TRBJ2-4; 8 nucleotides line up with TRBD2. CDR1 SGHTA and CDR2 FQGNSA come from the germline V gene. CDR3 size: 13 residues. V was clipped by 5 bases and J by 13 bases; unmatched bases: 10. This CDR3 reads CASSPGGGIRQYF. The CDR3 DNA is TGTGCCAGCAGCCCCGGCGGGGGGATTCGGCAGTACTTC.

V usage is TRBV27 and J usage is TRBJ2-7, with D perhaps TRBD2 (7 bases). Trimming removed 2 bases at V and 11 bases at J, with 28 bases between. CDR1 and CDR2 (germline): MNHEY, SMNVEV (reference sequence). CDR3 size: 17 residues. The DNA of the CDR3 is TGTGCCAGCAGTTTAAAGGGGGGGCGGGGGCGCGTCTTTAAGGAGTACTTC. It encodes CASSLKGGRGRVFKEYF.

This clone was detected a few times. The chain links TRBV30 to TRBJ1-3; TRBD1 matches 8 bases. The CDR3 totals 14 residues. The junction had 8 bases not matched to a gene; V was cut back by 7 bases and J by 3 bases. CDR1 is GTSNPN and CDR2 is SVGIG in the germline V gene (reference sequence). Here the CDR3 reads CASKTGDLGNTIYF. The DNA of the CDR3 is TGTGCCTCGAAGACAGGGGACCTTGGAAACACCATATATTTT.

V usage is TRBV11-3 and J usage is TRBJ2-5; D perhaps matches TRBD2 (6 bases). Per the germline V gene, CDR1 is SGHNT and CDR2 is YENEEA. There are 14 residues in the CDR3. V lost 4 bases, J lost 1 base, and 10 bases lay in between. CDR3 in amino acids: CASSWSGSQETQYF. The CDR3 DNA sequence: TGTGCCAGCAGCTGGTCCGGGAGCCAAGAGACCCAGTACTTC. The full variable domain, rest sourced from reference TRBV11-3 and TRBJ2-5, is EAGVVQSPRYKIIEKKQPVAFWCNPISGHNTLYWYLQNLGQGPELLIRYENEEAVDDSQLPKDRFSAERLKGVDSTLKIQPAELGDSAVYLCASSWSGSQETQYFGPGTRLLVL.

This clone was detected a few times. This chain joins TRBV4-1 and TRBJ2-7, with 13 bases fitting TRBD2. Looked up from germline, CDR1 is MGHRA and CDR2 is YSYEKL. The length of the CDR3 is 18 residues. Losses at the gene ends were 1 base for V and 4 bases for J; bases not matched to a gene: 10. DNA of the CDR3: TGCGCCAGCAGCCAAGGGGGACTAGCGGGATTCGCCTTGTACGAGCAGTACTTC. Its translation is CASSQGGLAGFALYEQYF.

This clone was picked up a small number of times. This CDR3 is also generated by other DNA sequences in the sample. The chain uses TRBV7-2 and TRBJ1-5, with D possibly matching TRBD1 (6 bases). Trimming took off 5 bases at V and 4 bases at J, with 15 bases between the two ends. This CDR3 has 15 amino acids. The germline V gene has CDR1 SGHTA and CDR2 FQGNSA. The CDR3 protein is CASSPGRGGNQPQHF. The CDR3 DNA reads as TGTGCCAGCAGCCCGGGTAGAGGGGGTAATCAGCCCCAGCATTTT.

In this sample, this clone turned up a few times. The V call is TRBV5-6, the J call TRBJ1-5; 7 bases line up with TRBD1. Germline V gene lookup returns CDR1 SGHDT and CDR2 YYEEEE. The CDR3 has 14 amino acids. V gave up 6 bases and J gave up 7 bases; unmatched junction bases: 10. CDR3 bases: TGTGCCAGCACATTGACAGGGTGGGAACAGCCCCAGCATTTT. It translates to CASTLTGWEQPQHF.

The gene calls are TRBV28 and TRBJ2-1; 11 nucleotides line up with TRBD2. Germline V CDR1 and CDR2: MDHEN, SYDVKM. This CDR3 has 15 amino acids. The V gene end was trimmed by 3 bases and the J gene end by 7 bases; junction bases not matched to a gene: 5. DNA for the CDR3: TGTGCCAGCAGTTTTAGTGCTAGCGGGAGGAATGAGCAGTTCTTC. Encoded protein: CASSFSASGRNEQFF.

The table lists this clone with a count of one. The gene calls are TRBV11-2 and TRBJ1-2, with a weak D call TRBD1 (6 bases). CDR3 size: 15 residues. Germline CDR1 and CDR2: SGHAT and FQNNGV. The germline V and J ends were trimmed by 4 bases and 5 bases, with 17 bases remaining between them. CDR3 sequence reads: CASSSSAGTSYGYTF. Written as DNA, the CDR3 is TGTGCCAGCAGCTCCAGCGCCGGGACATCTTATGGCTACACCTTC.

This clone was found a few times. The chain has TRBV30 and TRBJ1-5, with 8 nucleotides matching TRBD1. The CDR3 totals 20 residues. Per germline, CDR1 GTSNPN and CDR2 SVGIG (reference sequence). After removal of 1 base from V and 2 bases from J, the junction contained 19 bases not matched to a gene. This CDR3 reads CAWSGARSGRGRGGNQPQHF. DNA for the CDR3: TGTGCCTGGAGTGGGGCGCGAAGCGGCAGGGGGCGAGGAGGCAATCAGCCCCAGCATTTT.

The CDR3 is CASSQDRRYEQYF. The CDR3 region has the DNA TGTGCCAGCAGCCAAGATCGGCGGTACGAGCAGTACTTC. The V gene is TRBV4-2, the J gene TRBJ2-7, with D unresolved. Germline V lookup: CDR1 LGHNA, CDR2 YNFKEQ. CDR3 length: 13 amino acids. V was shortened by 0 bases and J by 4 bases, with 7 bases between the two germline ends.

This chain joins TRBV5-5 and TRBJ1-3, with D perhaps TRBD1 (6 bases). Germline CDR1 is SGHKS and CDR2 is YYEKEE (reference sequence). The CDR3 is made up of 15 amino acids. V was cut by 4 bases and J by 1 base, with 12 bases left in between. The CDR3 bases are TGTGCCAGCAGCCACAGGGAGTTATCTGGAAACACCATATATTTT. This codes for CASSHRELSGNTIYF.

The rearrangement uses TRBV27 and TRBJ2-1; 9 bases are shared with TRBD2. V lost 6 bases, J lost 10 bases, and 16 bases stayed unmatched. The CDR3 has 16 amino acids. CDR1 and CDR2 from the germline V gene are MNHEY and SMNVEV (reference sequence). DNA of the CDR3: TGTGCCAGCAGCACTACTAGCGGGCGGATAGGGAGGGAGCAGTTCTTC. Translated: CASSTTSGRIGREQFF.

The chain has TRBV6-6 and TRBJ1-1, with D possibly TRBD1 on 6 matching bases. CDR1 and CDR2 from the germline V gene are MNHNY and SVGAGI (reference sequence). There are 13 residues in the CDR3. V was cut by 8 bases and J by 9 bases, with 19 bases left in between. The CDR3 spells CASAPSQGGKAFF. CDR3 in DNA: TGTGCCAGCGCCCCGTCACAGGGTGGAAAAGCTTTCTTT.

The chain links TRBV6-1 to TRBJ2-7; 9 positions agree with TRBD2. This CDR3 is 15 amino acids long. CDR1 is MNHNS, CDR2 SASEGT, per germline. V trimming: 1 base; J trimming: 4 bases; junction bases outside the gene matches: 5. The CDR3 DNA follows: TGTGCCAGCAGTGAAGAATGGCTAGCGGGGTACGAGCAGTACTTC. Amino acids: CASSEEWLAGYEQYF.

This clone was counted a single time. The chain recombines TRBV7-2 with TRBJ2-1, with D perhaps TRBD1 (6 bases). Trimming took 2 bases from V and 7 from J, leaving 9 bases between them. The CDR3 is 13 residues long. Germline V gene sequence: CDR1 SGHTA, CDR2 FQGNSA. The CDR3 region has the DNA TGTGCCAGCAGCTTATACAGGGATAATGAGCAGTTCTTC. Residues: CASSLYRDNEQFF. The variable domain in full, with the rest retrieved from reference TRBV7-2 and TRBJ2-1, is GAGVSQSPSNKVTEKGKDVELRCDPISGHTALYWYRQSLGQGLEFLIYFQGNSAPDKSGLPSDRFSAERTGGSVSTLTIQRTQQEDSAVYLCASSLYRDNEQFFGPGTRLTVL.

The CDR3 nucleotides read TGTGCCAGCAGCCCACAACAGGGGTGGGTCTGGAACTATGGCTACACCTTC. This encodes CASSPQQGWVWNYGYTF. J is TRBJ1-2 and V is TRBV7-2, with TRBD1 matching over 7 bases. CDR1 and CDR2 (germline): SGHTA, FQGNSA. The CDR3 has 17 amino acids. V was clipped by 5 bases and J by 2 bases; unmatched bases: 14.

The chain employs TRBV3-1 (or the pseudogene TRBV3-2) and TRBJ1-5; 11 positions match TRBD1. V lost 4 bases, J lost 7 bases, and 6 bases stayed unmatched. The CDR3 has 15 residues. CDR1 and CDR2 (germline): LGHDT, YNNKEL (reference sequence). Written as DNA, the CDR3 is TGTGCCAGCAGCCGGACAGGGGGCGCGGGACAGCCCCAGCATTTT. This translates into CASSRTGGAGQPQHF.

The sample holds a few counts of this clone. For the CDR3, the DNA is TGTGCCAGCAGTGGACAGGGCCACACAGATACGCAGTATTTT. It yields the protein CASSGQGHTDTQYF. This chain connects TRBV2 to TRBJ2-3, with TRBD1 matching 7 bases. Unmatched junction bases numbered 3, after V lost 4 bases and J lost 2 bases. CDR3 size: 14 residues. Looked up from germline, CDR1 is SNHLY and CDR2 is FYNNEI.

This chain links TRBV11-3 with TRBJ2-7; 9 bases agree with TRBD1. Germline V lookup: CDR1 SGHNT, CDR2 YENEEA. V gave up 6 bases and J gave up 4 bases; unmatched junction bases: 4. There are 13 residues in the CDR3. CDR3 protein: CASRQGTGYEQYF. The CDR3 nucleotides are TGTGCCAGCAGGCAAGGGACAGGGTACGAGCAGTACTTC.

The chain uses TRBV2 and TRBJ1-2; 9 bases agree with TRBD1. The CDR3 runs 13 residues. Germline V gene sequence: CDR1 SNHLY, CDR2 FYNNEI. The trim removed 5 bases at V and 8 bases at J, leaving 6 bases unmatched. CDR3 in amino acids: CASSLGQGNGYTF. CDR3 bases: TGTGCCAGCAGTTTGGGACAGGGAAACGGCTACACCTTC.

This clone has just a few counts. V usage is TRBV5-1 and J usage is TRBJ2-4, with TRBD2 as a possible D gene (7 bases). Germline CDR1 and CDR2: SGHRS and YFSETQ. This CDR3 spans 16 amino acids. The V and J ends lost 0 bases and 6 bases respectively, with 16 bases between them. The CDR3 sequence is CASSLEGLGGRNIQYF. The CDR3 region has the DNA TGCGCCAGCAGCTTGGAAGGACTAGGGGGGCGAAACATTCAGTACTTC.

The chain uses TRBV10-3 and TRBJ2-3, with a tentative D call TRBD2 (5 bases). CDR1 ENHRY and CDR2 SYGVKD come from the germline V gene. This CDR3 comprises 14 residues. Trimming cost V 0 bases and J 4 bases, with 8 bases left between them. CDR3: CAISESTEADTQYF. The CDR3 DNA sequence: TGTGCCATCAGTGAGTCCACGGAGGCAGATACGCAGTATTTT.

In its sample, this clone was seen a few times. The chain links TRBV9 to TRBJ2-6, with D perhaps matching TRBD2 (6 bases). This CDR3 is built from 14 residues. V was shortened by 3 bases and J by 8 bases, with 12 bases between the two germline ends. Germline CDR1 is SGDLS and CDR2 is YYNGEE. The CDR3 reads CASSAGGLTNVLTF. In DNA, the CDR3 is TGTGCCAGCAGCGCCGGGGGTCTAACCAACGTCCTGACTTTC.

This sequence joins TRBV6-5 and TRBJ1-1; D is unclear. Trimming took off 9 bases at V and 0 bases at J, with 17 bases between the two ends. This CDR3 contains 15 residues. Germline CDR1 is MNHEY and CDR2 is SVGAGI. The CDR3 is CASVAHFRVNTEAFF. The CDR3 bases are TGTGCCAGTGTAGCCCATTTCCGGGTGAACACTGAAGCTTTCTTT.

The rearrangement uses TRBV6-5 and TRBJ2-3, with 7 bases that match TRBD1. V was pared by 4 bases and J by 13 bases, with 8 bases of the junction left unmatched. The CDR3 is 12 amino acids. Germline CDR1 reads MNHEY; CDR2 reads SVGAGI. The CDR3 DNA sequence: TGTGCCAGCAGTTCAACAGGGGTGTGGGAGTATTTT. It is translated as CASSSTGVWEYF.

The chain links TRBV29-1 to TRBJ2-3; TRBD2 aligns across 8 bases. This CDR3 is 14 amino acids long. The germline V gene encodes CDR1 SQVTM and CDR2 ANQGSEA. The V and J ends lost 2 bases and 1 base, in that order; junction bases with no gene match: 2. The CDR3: CSVERGLGTDTQYF. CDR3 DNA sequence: TGCAGCGTTGAAAGGGGACTAGGCACAGATACGCAGTATTTT.